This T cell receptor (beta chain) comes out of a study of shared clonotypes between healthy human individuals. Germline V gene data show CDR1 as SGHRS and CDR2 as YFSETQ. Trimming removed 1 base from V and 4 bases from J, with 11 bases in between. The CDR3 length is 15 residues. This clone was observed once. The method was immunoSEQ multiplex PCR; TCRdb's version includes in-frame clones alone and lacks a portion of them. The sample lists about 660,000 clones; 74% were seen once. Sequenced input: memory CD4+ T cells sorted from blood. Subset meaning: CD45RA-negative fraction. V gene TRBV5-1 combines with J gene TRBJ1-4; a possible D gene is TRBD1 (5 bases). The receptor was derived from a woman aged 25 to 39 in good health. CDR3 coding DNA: TGCGCCAGCAGCTTGAGGGACCGATATAATGAAAAACTGTTTTTT. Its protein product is CASSLRDRYNEKLFF.